Listed below are T cell receptor beta chains from one sample, sequenced in a study of cytomegalovirus exposure and HLA in healthy donors. Using immunoSEQ multiplex PCR, the repertoire was profiled, and TCRdb retains in-frame clones only, with some absent. The sample has tens of thousands of clones, 70% to 85% seen once. The specimen was PBMCs. Receptor source: a woman aged 50 to 60 in good health and CMV-seropositive. The CDR3 runs from the conserved cysteine through the conserved F or W. The order of the fields is CDR3 length, V gene, clone size, D gene, J gene, CDR3 protein, CDR3 DNA. A D gene is named only where the DNA matches it firmly. Only some rows state a clone size, as once, few, many or a class for expanded clones.

>15|TRBV12-5|few|TRBD1|TRBJ1-1
CAPRGQGASGTEAFF
TGTGCTCCCCGAGGACAGGGGGCGTCGGGCACTGAAGCTTTCTTT
>15|TRBV9|-|TRBD1|TRBJ1-2
CASTLGTGGNYGYTF
TGTGCCAGTACCCTGGGGACAGGGGGCAACTATGGCTACACCTTC
>11|TRBV11-1|few|-|TRBJ2-7
CASSFGHEQYF
TGTGCCAGCAGCTTTGGGCACGAGCAGTACTTC
>16|TRBV4-2|-|TRBD2|TRBJ2-2
CASSQASGRITGELFF
TGTGCCAGCAGCCAAGCTAGCGGGAGGATCACCGGGGAGCTGTTTTTT
>19|TRBV4-1|-|-|TRBJ1-3
CASSQHTASTGISGNTIYF
TGCGCCAGCAGCCAACACACTGCATCGACAGGTATCTCTGGAAACACCATATATTTT
>11|TRBV6-5|-|-|TRBJ1-5
CAAGGNQPQHF
TGTGCAGCCGGGGGAAACCAGCCCCAGCATTTT
>14|TRBV7-6|-|-|TRBJ1-2
CASSLLGGSDGYTF
TGTGCCAGCAGCCTCCTCGGGGGGTCGGATGGCTACACCTTC
>14|TRBV6-1|-|TRBD1|TRBJ2-2
CATLDRGETGELFF
TGTGCCACCCTAGACAGGGGAGAGACCGGGGAGCTGTTTTTT
>11|TRBV2|-|-|TRBJ2-1
CASSGWHEQFF
TGTGCCAGCAGTGGGTGGCATGAGCAGTTCTTC
>13|TRBV25-1|-|TRBD1|TRBJ2-7
CASSGDRSYEQYF
TGTGCCAGCAGTGGGGACAGGTCCTACGAGCAGTACTTC
>14|TRBV5-1|-|TRBD1|TRBJ2-7
CASSLGEGAYEQYF
TGCGCCAGCAGCTTGGGTGAGGGGGCATACGAGCAGTACTTC
>14|TRBV6-5|-|-|TRBJ2-7
CASRENRAPYEQYF
TGTGCCAGCAGGGAAAACAGGGCTCCCTACGAGCAGTACTTC
>15|TRBV28|-|-|TRBJ2-7
CASSSHAAGGYEQYF
TGTGCCAGCAGTTCGCACGCGGCGGGTGGGTACGAGCAGTACTTC
>14|TRBV2|-|-|TRBJ1-5
CASSRKQRDQPQHF
TGTGCCAGCTCTCGAAAACAGAGAGATCAGCCCCAGCATTTT
>16|TRBV6-5|few|-|TRBJ1-3
CASSYSFRGTGNTIYF
TGTGCCAGCAGTTACTCCTTTCGAGGGACTGGAAACACCATATATTTT
>13|TRBV4-1|few|TRBD1|TRBJ1-1
CASSQEGTARAFF
TGCGCCAGCAGCCAAGAGGGGACAGCCAGAGCTTTCTTT
>12|TRBV28|-|-|TRBJ2-1
CASSLGLLEQFF
TGTGCCAGCAGTTTAGGCCTCCTTGAGCAGTTCTTC
>16|TRBV5-1|-|TRBD2|TRBJ2-5
CASSPGTSGIRETQYF
TGCGCCAGCAGCCCGGGGACTAGCGGGATTCGGGAGACCCAGTACTTC
>15|TRBV4-3|-|TRBD1|TRBJ2-1
CASSRLDRGRPEQFF
TGCGCCAGCAGCCGGTTGGACAGGGGGCGACCTGAGCAGTTCTTC
>14|TRBV4-3|once|TRBD1|TRBJ2-5
CASSRDRGQETQYF
TGCGCCAGCAGTCGCGACAGGGGACAAGAGACCCAGTACTTC
>14|TRBV5-1|few|-|TRBJ2-5
CASSPDVGGETQYF
TGCGCCAGCAGCCCGGATGTAGGCGGGGAGACCCAGTACTTC
>11|TRBV6-4|once|-|TRBJ2-5
CASPWRETQYF
TGTGCCAGCCCCTGGCGGGAGACCCAGTACTTC
>12|TRBV5-8|few|-|TRBJ1-5
CASNHINQPQHF
TGTGCCAGCAACCACATAAATCAGCCCCAGCATTTT
>15|TRBV7-2|-|TRBD2|TRBJ2-5
CASSPRVAGKETQYF
TGTGCCAGCAGCCCAAGGGTAGCGGGGAAAGAGACCCAGTACTTC
>13|TRBV27|-|-|TRBJ1-6
CASTTGHLSPLHF
TGTGCCAGCACCACGGGACACCTTTCACCCCTCCACTTT
>15|TRBV4-1|-|-|TRBJ1-2
CASSQVGTTSYGYTF
TGCGCCAGCAGCCAAGTGGGGACTACCTCCTATGGCTACACCTTC
>16|TRBV5-4|-|-|TRBJ2-2
CASSRGRQGNTGELFF
TGTGCCAGCAGCCGGGGGCGACAGGGGAACACCGGGGAGCTGTTTTTT
>14|TRBV5-8|-|TRBD1|TRBJ1-4
CASSAGTGSEKLFF
TGTGCCAGCAGCGCGGGGACAGGTTCGGAAAAACTGTTTTTT
>14|TRBV5-1|-|TRBD1|TRBJ1-4
CASRHGTGDEKLFF
TGCGCCAGCCGTCACGGGACAGGAGATGAAAAACTGTTTTTT
>14|TRBV7-6|few|-|TRBJ1-4
CASSLGGREEKLFF
TGTGCCAGCAGCTTAGGGGGAAGGGAGGAAAAACTGTTTTTT
>13|TRBV9|-|TRBD2|TRBJ2-1
CASSVLAAGGQFF
TGTGCCAGCAGCGTTCTAGCCGCGGGGGGGCAGTTCTTC
>13|TRBV7-9|-|TRBD1|TRBJ1-1
CASSLTGGAEAFF
TGTGCCAGCAGCCTGACAGGGGGAGCTGAAGCTTTCTTT
>12|TRBV18|few|-|TRBJ2-7
CASSPPSGEQYF
TGTGCCAGCTCACCTCCCTCGGGGGAGCAGTACTTC
>13|TRBV27|-|-|TRBJ2-7
CASSLGDSYEQYF
TGTGCCAGCAGCCTAGGGGACTCCTACGAGCAGTACTTC
>13|TRBV27|-|-|TRBJ1-1
CASSYEVNTEAFF
TGTGCCAGCAGTTACGAGGTGAACACTGAAGCTTTCTTT
>13|TRBV9|-|-|TRBJ1-2
CASSEGDIYGYTF
TGTGCCAGCAGCGAGGGAGACATATATGGCTACACCTTC
>17|TRBV7-2|-|TRBD1|TRBJ1-3
CASSLGTGDLSGNTIYF
TGTGCCAGCAGCTTAGGGACAGGGGATCTCTCTGGAAACACCATATATTTT
>14|TRBV7-3|-|-|TRBJ1-1
CASGGGGPGTEAFF
TGTGCCAGCGGAGGGGGGGGCCCCGGGACTGAAGCTTTCTTT
>14|TRBV30|-|-|TRBJ2-7
CAWSQGNTVYEQYF
TGTGCCTGGAGTCAGGGTAATACGGTCTACGAGCAGTACTTC
>14|TRBV4-1|-|TRBD2|TRBJ2-1
CASGGTSSYNEQFF
TGCGCCAGCGGCGGGACTAGCAGTTACAATGAGCAGTTCTTC
>16|TRBV4-2|-|-|TRBJ2-5
CASSSSGNILRETQYF
TGTGCCAGCAGCTCAAGCGGCAATATCCTGAGGGAGACCCAGTACTTC
>11|TRBV10-3|once|-|TRBJ1-1
CAIRGVTEAFF
TGTGCCATCAGAGGGGTAACTGAAGCTTTCTTT
>15|TRBV2|-|-|TRBJ2-5
CASSDQYGIQETQYF
TGTGCCAGCAGTGACCAGTACGGGATTCAAGAGACCCAGTACTTC
>16|TRBV13|-|TRBD1|TRBJ1-6
CASSPDRPKRGSPLHF
TGTGCCAGCAGCCCGGACAGGCCCAAACGGGGGTCACCCCTCCACTTT
>15|TRBV6-6|few|TRBD2|TRBJ2-7
CASSTIAGRSYEQYF
TGTGCCAGCAGTACGATAGCGGGACGGTCCTACGAGCAGTACTTC
>16|TRBV7-8|-|TRBD1|TRBJ1-5
CASSLMGQGAQQPQHF
TGTGCCAGCAGCTTAATGGGTCAGGGGGCACAGCAGCCCCAGCATTTT
>13|TRBV19|-|-|TRBJ1-4
CASSAGSNEKLFF
TGTGCCAGTAGCGCAGGGTCTAATGAAAAACTGTTTTTT
>12|TRBV5-8|many|-|TRBJ1-5
CASSFYNQPQHF
TGTGCCAGCAGCTTTTACAATCAGCCCCAGCATTTT